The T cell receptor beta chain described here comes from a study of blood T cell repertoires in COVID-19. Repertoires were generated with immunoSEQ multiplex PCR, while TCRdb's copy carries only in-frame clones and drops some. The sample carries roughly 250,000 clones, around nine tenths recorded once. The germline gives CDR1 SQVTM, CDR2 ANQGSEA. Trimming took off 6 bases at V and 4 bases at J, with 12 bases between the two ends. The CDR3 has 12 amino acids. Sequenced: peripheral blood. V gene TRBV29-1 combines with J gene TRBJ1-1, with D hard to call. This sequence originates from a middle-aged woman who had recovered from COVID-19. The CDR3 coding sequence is TGCAGCGTGCGGCCGTTGGTCACTGAAGCTTTCTTT. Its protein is CSVRPLVTEAFF. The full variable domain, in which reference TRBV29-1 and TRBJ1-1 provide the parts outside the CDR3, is SAVISQKPSRDICQRGTSLTIQCQVDSQVTMMFWYRQQPGQSLTLIATANQGSEATYESGFVIDKFPISRPNLTFSTLTVSNMSPEDSSIYLCSVRPLVTEAFFGQGTRLTVV.